The 20 T cell receptor beta chains below all came from one sample that was sequenced in a study of human T cells and chemical hapten exposure. Time point defined: pre-sensitization, week 0. Treatment in this sample: therapeutic diphenylcyclopropenone sensitization with weekly scalp DPC. TCRdb reanalysed the RACE reads using MiXCR and keeps one entry per CDR3 protein. The sample has 250,000 or so distinct CDR3 sequences; roughly 7.4% are singletons. The starting material was whole blood, obtained in connection with sensitization to the hapten diphenylcyclopropenone (DPC). These receptor sequences come from a man between 18 and 29 years old with alopecia areata. Some clones in this sample may be carry-over from other donors' samples.

This clonotype has a count of ten or more. The chain couples TRBV7-9 to TRBJ2-5; D might be TRBD1 (5 bases). Trimming took off 2 bases at V and 3 bases at J, with 13 bases between the two ends. Germline assignment: CDR1 SEHNR and CDR2 FQNEAQ (reference sequence). The CDR3 sequence is 15 residues long. CDR3 residues: CASSLPPGREETQYF. The DNA of the CDR3 is TGTGCCAGCAGCTTACCTCCAGGCAGGGAAGAGACCCAGTACTTC. The full variable domain, its missing parts supplied by reference TRBV7-9 and TRBJ2-5, is DTGVSQNPRHKITKRGQNVTFRCDPISEHNRLYWYRQTLGQGPEFLTYFQNEAQLEKSRLLSDRFSAERPKGSFSTLEIQRTEQGDSAMYLCASSLPPGREETQYFGPGTRLLVL.

This rearrangement joins TRBV5-1 to TRBJ1-2, with D possibly being TRBD1 (5 bases). The CDR3 runs 13 residues. Germline V gene lookup returns CDR1 SGHRS and CDR2 YFSETQ. V was trimmed by 2 bases and J by 6 bases, leaving 11 bases between them. The CDR3 loop is CASSLVGPDGYTF. As DNA, the CDR3 is TGCGCCAGCAGCTTAGTGGGACCGGATGGCTACACCTTC.

This chain connects TRBV20-1 to TRBJ2-7, with 9 bases fitting TRBD1. This CDR3 region has 14 residues. In germline, CDR1 is DFQATT, CDR2 SNEGSKA (reference sequence). With 6 bases clipped from V and 6 bases from J, the junction kept 12 bases outside the gene matches. The DNA for the CDR3 is TGCAGTGCCCTTAACGCGGGACAGGGAGTCGAGCAGTACGTC. It encodes CSALNAGQGVEQYV.

The table lists this clonotype with a few counts. V gene TRBV12-3 or TRBV12-4 combines with J gene TRBJ1-1, with no clear D. The CDR3 has 19 amino acids. V lost 3 bases and J lost 0, with 23 bases in between. CDR3 nucleotide sequence: TGTGCCAGCAGTTTCAATTCGCACCGCGCGGCGGGCATGAACACTGAAGCTTTCTTT. Its protein product is CASSFNSHRAAGMNTEAFF.

This clonotype was counted at least ten times. The chain recombines TRBV5-5 with TRBJ2-6; perhaps TRBD2 as D (5 bases). Germline lookup yields CDR1 SGHKS and CDR2 YYEKEE (reference sequence). V gave up 0 bases and J gave up 4 bases, with 14 bases separating them. CDR3 length: 17 amino acids. Here the CDR3 DNA reads TGTGCCAGCAGCTTGGATCTACGGGGAGTCGGGGCCAACGTCCTGACTTTC. This translates into CASSLDLRGVGANVLTF.

The rearrangement uses TRBV7-2 and TRBJ1-5; D is uncertain. The CDR3 extends over 11 amino acids. The germline V gene has CDR1 SGHTA and CDR2 FQGNSA. Trimming stripped 1 base from V and 11 bases from J, with 6 bases between. CDR3 loop: CASSLGGSQHF. In DNA, the CDR3 is TGTGCCAGCAGCTTAGGTGGTTCCCAGCATTTT.

The chain combines TRBV29-1 with TRBJ1-2, with a tentative D call TRBD1 (6 bases). The CDR3 covers 11 residues. Germline CDR1 SQVTM, CDR2 ANQGSEA. Between the trimmed V and J ends, which lost 2 bases and 6 bases, there was a span of 7 bases. Here the CDR3 DNA reads TGCAGCGTTGAACAGGGGCATGGCTACACCTTC. Its protein product is CSVEQGHGYTF.

This clonotype occurred a few times. The chain uses TRBV7-9 and TRBJ2-5, with D maybe TRBD2 (6 bases). Germline V gene sequence: CDR1 SEHNR, CDR2 FQNEAQ (reference sequence). The CDR3 runs 15 residues. Trimming took off 5 bases at V and 2 bases at J, with 15 bases between the two ends. For the CDR3, the DNA is TGTGCCAGCAGCCCGATCGGGGGACCTCAAGAGACCCAGTACTTC. Protein sequence: CASSPIGGPQETQYF. Full variable domain (outside the CDR3, taken from reference TRBV7-9 and TRBJ2-5): DTGVSQNPRHKITKRGQNVTFRCDPISEHNRLYWYRQTLGQGPEFLTYFQNEAQLEKSRLLSDRFSAERPKGSFSTLEIQRTEQGDSAMYLCASSPIGGPQETQYFGPGTRLLVL.

The chain is built from TRBV29-1 and TRBJ2-5; unclear D gene. The length of the CDR3 is 12 residues. CDR1 is SQVTM, CDR2 ANQGSEA, per germline. Trimming left V 7 bases short and J 5 bases short, with 14 bases between. CDR3 DNA sequence: TGCAGCGCCGAGGTGGGGTTGGAGACCCAGTACTTC. This gives the protein CSAEVGLETQYF.

This clonotype has at least ten counts. The genes are TRBV28 and TRBJ1-2; the match to TRBD1 covers 11 bases. The junction had 13 bases not matched to a gene; V was cut back by 6 bases and J by 7 bases. This CDR3 region has 16 residues. In germline, CDR1 is MDHEN, CDR2 SYDVKM. This CDR3 is CASRAGQGAGHFGYTF. CDR3 sequence (DNA): TGTGCCAGCAGGGCTGGACAGGGGGCGGGACATTTTGGCTACACCTTC.

This clonotype appeared many times. The chain has TRBV29-1 and TRBJ2-1; D is undetermined. The germline V and J ends were trimmed by 4 bases and 2 bases, with 18 bases remaining between them. The germline V gene has CDR1 SQVTM and CDR2 ANQGSEA. This CDR3 comprises 16 residues. CDR3 loop: CSVASFSEIAYNEQFF. The CDR3 DNA follows: TGCAGCGTTGCTAGTTTTTCAGAGATTGCCTACAATGAGCAGTTCTTC.

This clonotype was counted a few times. The chain couples TRBV20-1 to TRBJ2-3; no reliable D call. Trimming removed 6 bases at V and 2 bases at J, with 9 bases between. This CDR3 comprises 12 residues. In germline, CDR1 is DFQATT, CDR2 SNEGSKA (reference sequence). The CDR3 sequence is CSAAGDTDTQYF. In nucleotides, the CDR3 is TGCAGTGCCGCAGGAGACACAGATACGCAGTATTTT.

This clonotype was detected ten times or more. This chain joins TRBV29-1 and TRBJ1-2, with D perhaps TRBD1 (6 bases). Trimming left V 4 bases short and J 6 bases short, with 15 bases between. Germline V lookup: CDR1 SQVTM, CDR2 ANQGSEA. This CDR3 region has 13 residues. The CDR3 DNA reads as TGCAGCGTTGGTTCCGACAGGAAGAATGGCTACACCTTC. This gives the protein CSVGSDRKNGYTF.

This clonotype was detected a few times. A much larger clone sits a single nucleotide away, making a read error possible. The V and J genes are TRBV5-1 and TRBJ1-1, with D uncertain. The V gene lost 2 bases and the J gene lost 1 base, with 6 bases spanning the gap. The CDR3 is made up of 13 amino acids. Germline-derived CDR1 and CDR2 are SGHRS and YFSETQ. The CDR3 sequence is CASSFDQNTEAFF. The DNA of the CDR3 is TGCGCCAGCAGCTTTGATCAGAACACTGAAGCTTTCTTT.

The chain links TRBV27 to TRBJ1-1, with D maybe TRBD1 (5 bases). V was pared by 0 bases and J by 3 bases, with 11 bases between. This CDR3 region has 15 residues. Germline V CDR1 and CDR2: MNHEY, SMNVEV (reference sequence). This CDR3 reads CASSLSSQGYTEAFF. In nucleotides, the CDR3 is TGTGCCAGCAGTTTATCTTCGCAGGGCTACACTGAAGCTTTCTTT.

This clonotype was seen a few times. The genes are TRBV7-2 and TRBJ1-4, with no clear D. This CDR3 has 14 residues. Germline V CDR1 and CDR2: SGHTA, FQGNSA. With 5 bases removed from V and 7 bases from J, the gap between germline ends came to 14 bases. As DNA, the CDR3 is TGTGCCAGCAGCGAATATAACGGGAGTGAAAAACTGTTTTTT. As protein: CASSEYNGSEKLFF.

This clonotype was seen only a few times. This chain uses TRBV7-9 with TRBJ2-2, with 8 bases that match TRBD1. V shed 4 bases and J 4 bases; nucleotides not matched to a gene: 5. This CDR3 is built from 15 residues. Per the germline V gene, CDR1 is SEHNR and CDR2 is FQNEAQ (reference sequence). The CDR3 protein is CASSSRGLGTGELFF. In DNA, the CDR3 is TGTGCCAGCAGCTCCAGGGGGCTGGGCACCGGGGAGCTGTTTTTT.

This clonotype has just a few counts. The chain has TRBV20-1 and TRBJ2-2, with D uncertain. CDR3 length: 14 amino acids. Germline lookup yields CDR1 DFQATT and CDR2 SNEGSKA (reference sequence). V dropped 5 bases and J dropped 3 bases, with 13 bases sitting between them. The CDR3 DNA is TGCAGTGCTGTGAGTCTTTATCACACCGGGGAGCTGTTTTTT. It is translated as CSAVSLYHTGELFF.

This clonotype was picked up a small number of times. Mismatch with germline at one junction end may stem from a read error. The chain joins TRBV5-1 to TRBJ2-1; tentatively, D is TRBD2 (6 bases). The germline V gene has CDR1 SGHRS and CDR2 YFSETQ. The CDR3 runs to 12 residues. CDR3 nucleotide sequence: TGTGCCAGCAGCTTGGACGGGGGTAGGAAGTTCTTC. Protein: CASSLDGGRKFF.

The rearrangement joins TRBV4-1 to TRBJ2-1; D not certain. This CDR3 has 14 amino acids. The germline V gene encodes CDR1 MGHRA and CDR2 YSYEKL. Trimming removed 4 bases from V and 5 bases from J, with 12 bases in between. The CDR3 loop is CASSPLLRDNEQFF. The CDR3 region has the DNA TGCGCCAGCAGCCCCCTCCTCCGGGACAATGAGCAGTTCTTC.